This T cell receptor (beta chain) was recovered during a study of cytomegalovirus exposure and HLA in healthy donors. PCR involved 60 Vbeta and 13 Jbeta primers. Method: immunoSEQ multiplex PCR; TCRdb's copy keeps in-frame clones and lacks some. Among about 140,000 clones listed, more than 75% were seen once. Germline values: CDR1 MNHEY, CDR2 SVGAGI. The CDR3 is made up of 15 amino acids. Trimming removed 6 bases at V and 3 bases at J, with 17 bases between. The sample comprised PBMCs. The genes are TRBV6-5 and TRBJ1-1, with D perhaps matching TRBD1 (6 bases). The clonotype originates from a woman between 40 and 55 years old in good health and CMV-seronegative. The CDR3 coding sequence is TGTGCCAGCAGCTCCGATTGGACAGTAGACACTGAAGCTTTCTTT. Translation gives CASSSDWTVDTEAFF.